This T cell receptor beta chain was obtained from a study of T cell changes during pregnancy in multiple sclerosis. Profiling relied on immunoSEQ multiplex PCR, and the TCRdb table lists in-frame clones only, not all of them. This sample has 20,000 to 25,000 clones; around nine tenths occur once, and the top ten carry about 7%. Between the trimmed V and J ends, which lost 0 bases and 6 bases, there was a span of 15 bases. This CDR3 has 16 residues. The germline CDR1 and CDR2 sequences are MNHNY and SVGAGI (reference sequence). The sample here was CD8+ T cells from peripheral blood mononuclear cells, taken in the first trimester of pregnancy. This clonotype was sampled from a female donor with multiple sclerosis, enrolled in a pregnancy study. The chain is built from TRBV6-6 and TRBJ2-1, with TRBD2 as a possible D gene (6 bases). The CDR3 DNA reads TGTGCCAGCAGTTACTCGAACCCGGGAGAGGGCAATGAGCAGTTCTTC. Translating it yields CASSYSNPGEGNEQFF.